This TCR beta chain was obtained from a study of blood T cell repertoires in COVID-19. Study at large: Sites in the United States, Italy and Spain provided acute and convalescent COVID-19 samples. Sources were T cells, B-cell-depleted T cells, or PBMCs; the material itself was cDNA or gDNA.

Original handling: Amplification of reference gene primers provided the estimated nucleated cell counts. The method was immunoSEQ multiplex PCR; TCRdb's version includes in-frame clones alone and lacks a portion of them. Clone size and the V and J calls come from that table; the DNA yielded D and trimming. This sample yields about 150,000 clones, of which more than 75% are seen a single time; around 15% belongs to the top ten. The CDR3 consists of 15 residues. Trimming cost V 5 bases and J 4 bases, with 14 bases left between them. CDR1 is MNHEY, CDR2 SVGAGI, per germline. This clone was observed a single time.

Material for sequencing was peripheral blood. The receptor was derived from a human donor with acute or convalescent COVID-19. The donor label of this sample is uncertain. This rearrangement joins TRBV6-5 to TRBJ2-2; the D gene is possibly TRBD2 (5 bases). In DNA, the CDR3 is TGTGCCAGCAGTCCTCTCCGGGAAACCACCGGGGAGCTGTTTTTT. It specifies CASSPLRETTGELFF.